These 11 T cell receptor beta chains originate from one sample sequenced in a study of T cell repertoires in cytomegalovirus infection. TCRdb reprocessed the reads via MiXCR and lists one record per CDR3 protein. This sample yields 680,000 or so distinct CDR3 sequences, of which around 30% are seen a single time; roughly 18% belongs to the top ten. Their antigens remain unidentified. This material consisted of cultured PBMCs, taken from culture after CMV antigen stimulation. These receptors were obtained from a human donor in good health (CMV status not recorded). Some clones in this sample may be carry-over from other donors' samples.

The V and J genes are TRBV20-1 and TRBJ1-5; D remains ambiguous. V lost 3 bases to trimming and J lost 0 bases, with 9 bases between them. From germline, CDR1 is DFQATT and CDR2 SNEGSKA (reference sequence). The length of the CDR3 is 14 residues. The CDR3 region is CSARDIDSNQPQHF. DNA of the CDR3: TGCAGTGCTAGGGATATTGATAGCAATCAGCCCCAGCATTTT.

This clonotype was recorded at least ten times. This rearrangement joins TRBV6-1 to TRBJ2-5; D may match TRBD1 or TRBD2 (5 bases each). V dropped 5 bases and J dropped 4 bases, with 14 bases sitting between them. Germline CDR1 MNHNS, CDR2 SASEGT. CDR3 length equals 14 residues. The CDR3 spells CASSRRGGPETQYF. CDR3 bases: TGTGCCAGCAGTCGCCGGGGCGGACCAGAGACCCAGTACTTC.

As to this clonotype: The junction does not match germline at one end; this may be a read error. The V gene is TRBV7-6, the J gene TRBJ1-5, with D possibly TRBD1 on 5 matching bases. CDR1 is SGHVS and CDR2 is FNYEAQ in the germline V gene. This CDR3 has 14 residues. The CDR3 is CASSPTTGRQLQHF. The CDR3 DNA sequence: TGTGCCAGCAGCCCAACGACGGGGCGGCAGCTCCAGCATTTT.

The chain joins TRBV6-2 or TRBV6-3 to TRBJ2-3; the match to TRBD2 covers 7 bases. V was pared by 6 bases and J by 2 bases, with 8 bases of the junction left unmatched. Germline CDR1 is MNHEY and CDR2 is SVGEGT. This CDR3 region has 15 residues. CDR3 residues: CASSLTSADTDTQYF. The CDR3 bases are TGTGCCAGCAGCCTTACTAGCGCAGACACAGATACGCAGTATTTT.

The rearrangement links TRBV7-2 to TRBJ2-4; no clear D. V was pared by 5 bases and J by 6 bases, with 11 bases between. The CDR3 has 13 residues. Germline V gives CDR1 SGHTA, CDR2 FQGNSA. The chain's CDR3 is CASSPMPRNIQYF. As DNA, the CDR3 is TGTGCCAGCAGCCCGATGCCGAGAAACATTCAGTACTTC.

V usage is TRBV4-3 and J usage is TRBJ2-1; no firm D call. The germline V gene encodes CDR1 LGHNA and CDR2 YSLEER. V dropped 1 base and J dropped 0 bases, with 10 bases sitting between them. This CDR3 spans 16 amino acids. The CDR3 sequence: CASSQAYPLSYNEQFF. For the CDR3, the DNA is TGCGCCAGCAGCCAAGCCTACCCACTCTCCTACAATGAGCAGTTCTTC.

V is TRBV27 and J is TRBJ2-7; 10 positions agree with TRBD2. V gave up 8 bases and J gave up 3 bases; unmatched junction bases: 4. Per germline, CDR1 MNHEY and CDR2 SMNVEV (reference sequence). There are 13 residues in the CDR3. CDR3 loop: CASARLAGYEQYF. As DNA, the CDR3 is TGTGCCAGCGCTAGACTAGCGGGCTACGAGCAGTACTTC.

The rearrangement joins TRBV28 to TRBJ1-5; D not resolved. Germline lookup yields CDR1 MDHEN and CDR2 SYDVKM. V was pared by 7 bases and J by 3 bases, with 1 base between. This CDR3 has 10 residues. CDR3 in amino acids: CASNNQPQHF. CDR3 sequence (DNA): TGTGCCAGCAACAATCAGCCCCAGCATTTT.

V is TRBV5-4 and J is TRBJ2-3; D gene unclear. The CDR3 length is 15 residues. Germline CDR1 is SGHNT and CDR2 is YYREEE (reference sequence). Trimming pared 1 base from V and 2 bases from J, leaving 11 bases between. This CDR3 reads CASSLRGRNTDTQYF. The CDR3, as DNA: TGTGCCAGCAGCTTGAGAGGACGGAACACAGATACGCAGTATTTT.

The sample holds many counts of this clonotype. V usage is TRBV7-2 and J usage is TRBJ2-7; 7 bases agree with TRBD2. J gave up 3 bases and V 1 base, and 9 bases lay outside the gene matches. The CDR3 contains 16 residues. Germline-derived CDR1 and CDR2 are SGHTA and FQGNSA. The CDR3 is CASSLVGGGRYYEQYF. The CDR3 DNA reads TGTGCCAGCAGCTTAGTTGGCGGGGGACGGTACTACGAGCAGTACTTC.

The table lists this clonotype with a few counts. This chain connects TRBV6-6 to TRBJ1-1; D is ambiguous. Germline values: CDR1 MNHNY, CDR2 SVGAGI (reference sequence). The CDR3 has 14 amino acids. Trimming removed 5 bases at V and 0 bases at J, with 10 bases between. The CDR3 sequence is CASSQNFLNTEAFF. The CDR3 coding sequence is TGTGCCAGCAGTCAGAATTTTTTGAACACTGAAGCTTTCTTT.